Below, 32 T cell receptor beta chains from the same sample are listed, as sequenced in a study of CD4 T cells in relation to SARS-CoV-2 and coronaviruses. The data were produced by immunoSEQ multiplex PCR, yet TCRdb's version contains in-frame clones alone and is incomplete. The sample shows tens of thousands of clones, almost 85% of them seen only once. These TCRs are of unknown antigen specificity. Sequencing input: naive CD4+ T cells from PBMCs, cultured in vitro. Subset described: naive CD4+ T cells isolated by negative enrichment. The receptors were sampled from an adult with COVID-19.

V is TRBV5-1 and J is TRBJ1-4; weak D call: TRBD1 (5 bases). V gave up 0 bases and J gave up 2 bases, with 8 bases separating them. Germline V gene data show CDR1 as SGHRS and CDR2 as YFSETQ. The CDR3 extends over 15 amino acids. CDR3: CASSLGAGTNEKLFF. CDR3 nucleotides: TGCGCCAGCAGCTTGGGGGCAGGGACTAATGAAAAACTGTTTTTT.

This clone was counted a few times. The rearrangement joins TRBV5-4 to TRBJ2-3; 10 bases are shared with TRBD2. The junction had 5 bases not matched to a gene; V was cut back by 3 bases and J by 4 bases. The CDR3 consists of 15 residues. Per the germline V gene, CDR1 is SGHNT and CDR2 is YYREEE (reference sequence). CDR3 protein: CASSSAGGGADTQYF. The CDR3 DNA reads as TGTGCCAGCAGCTCAGCGGGAGGGGGGGCAGATACGCAGTATTTT.

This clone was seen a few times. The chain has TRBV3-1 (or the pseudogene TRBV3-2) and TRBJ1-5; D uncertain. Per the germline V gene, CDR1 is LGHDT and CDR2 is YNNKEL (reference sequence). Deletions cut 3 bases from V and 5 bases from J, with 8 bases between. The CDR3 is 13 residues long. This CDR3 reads CASSQARDQPQHF. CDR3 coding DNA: TGTGCCAGCAGCCAGGCTAGGGATCAGCCCCAGCATTTT.

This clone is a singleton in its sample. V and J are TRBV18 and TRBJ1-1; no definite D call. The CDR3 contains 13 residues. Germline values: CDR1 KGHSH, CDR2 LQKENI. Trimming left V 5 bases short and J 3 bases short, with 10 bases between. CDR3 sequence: CASSESTDTEAFF. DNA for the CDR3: TGTGCCAGCTCAGAGTCCACGGACACTGAAGCTTTCTTT.

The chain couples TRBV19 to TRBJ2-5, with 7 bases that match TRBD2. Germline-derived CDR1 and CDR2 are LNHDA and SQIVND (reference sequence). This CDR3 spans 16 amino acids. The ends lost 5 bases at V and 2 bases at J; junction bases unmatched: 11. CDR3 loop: CASSYVMGGKQETQYF. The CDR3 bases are TGTGCCAGTAGTTATGTAATGGGGGGGAAACAAGAGACCCAGTACTTC.

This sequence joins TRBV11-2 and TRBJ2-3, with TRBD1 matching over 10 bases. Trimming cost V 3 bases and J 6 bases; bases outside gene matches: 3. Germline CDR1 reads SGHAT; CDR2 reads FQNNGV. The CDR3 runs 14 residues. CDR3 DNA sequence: TGTGCCAGCAGCTTGGACAGGGGGAGCGATACGCAGTATTTT. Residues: CASSLDRGSDTQYF.

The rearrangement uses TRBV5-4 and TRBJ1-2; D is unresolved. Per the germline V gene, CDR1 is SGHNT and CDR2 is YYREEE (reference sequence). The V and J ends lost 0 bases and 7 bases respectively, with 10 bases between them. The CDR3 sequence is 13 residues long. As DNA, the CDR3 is TGTGCCAGCAGCTTGGCTCCCGAGGGTGGCTACACCTTC. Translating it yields CASSLAPEGGYTF.

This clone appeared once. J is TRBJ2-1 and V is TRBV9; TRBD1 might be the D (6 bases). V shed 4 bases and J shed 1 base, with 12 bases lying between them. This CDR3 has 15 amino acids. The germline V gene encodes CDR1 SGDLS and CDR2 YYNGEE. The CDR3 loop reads CASSRQGQSYNEQFF. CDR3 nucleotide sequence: TGTGCCAGCAGCAGGCAGGGACAATCCTACAATGAGCAGTTCTTC.

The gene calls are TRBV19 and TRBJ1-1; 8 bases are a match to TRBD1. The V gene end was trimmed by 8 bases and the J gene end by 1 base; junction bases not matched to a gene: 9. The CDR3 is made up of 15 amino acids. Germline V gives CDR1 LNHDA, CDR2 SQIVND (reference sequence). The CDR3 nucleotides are TGTGCCAGTTTACTCAGGGGGCGTTCGAACACTGAAGCTTTCTTT. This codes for CASLLRGRSNTEAFF.

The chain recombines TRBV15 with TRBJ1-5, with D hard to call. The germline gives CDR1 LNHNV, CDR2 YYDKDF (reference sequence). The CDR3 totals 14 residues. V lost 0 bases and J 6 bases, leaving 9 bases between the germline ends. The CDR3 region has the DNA TGTGCCACCAGCAGAGATTTACCTGTTCAGCCCCAGCATTTT. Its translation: CATSRDLPVQPQHF.

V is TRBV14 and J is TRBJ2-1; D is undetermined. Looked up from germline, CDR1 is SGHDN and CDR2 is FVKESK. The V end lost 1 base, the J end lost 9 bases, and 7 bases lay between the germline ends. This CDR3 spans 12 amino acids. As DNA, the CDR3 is TGTGCCAGCAGCCAAGCCCCTAGTGAGCAGTTCTTC. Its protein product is CASSQAPSEQFF.

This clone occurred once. This CDR3 is CASSLLTSGDTQYF. The CDR3 nucleotides are TGCGCCAGCAGCTTGCTCACTAGCGGAGATACGCAGTATTTT. The J gene is TRBJ2-3, the V gene TRBV5-1, with 8 bases matching TRBD2. CDR1 and CDR2 from the germline V gene are SGHRS and YFSETQ. The trim removed 1 base at V and 5 bases at J, leaving 3 bases unmatched. The length of the CDR3 is 14 residues.

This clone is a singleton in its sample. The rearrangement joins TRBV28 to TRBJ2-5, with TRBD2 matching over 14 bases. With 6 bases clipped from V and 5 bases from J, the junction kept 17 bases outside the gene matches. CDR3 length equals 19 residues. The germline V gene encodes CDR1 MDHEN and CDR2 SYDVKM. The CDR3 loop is CASSSGLAGESIRLETQYF. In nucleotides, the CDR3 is TGTGCCAGCAGCTCGGGACTAGCGGGAGAGAGTATTAGGCTGGAGACCCAGTACTTC. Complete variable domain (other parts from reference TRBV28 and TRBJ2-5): DVKVTQSSRYLVKRTGEKVFLECVQDMDHENMFWYRQDPGLGLRLIYFSYDVKMKEKGDIPEGYSVSREKKERFSLILESASTNQTSMYLCASSSGLAGESIRLETQYFGPGTRLLVL.

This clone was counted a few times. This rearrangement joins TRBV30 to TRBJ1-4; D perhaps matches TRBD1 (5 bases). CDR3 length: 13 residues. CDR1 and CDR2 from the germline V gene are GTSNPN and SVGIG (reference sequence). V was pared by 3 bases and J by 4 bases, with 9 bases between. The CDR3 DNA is TGTGCCTGGAGGAGGGGCTTTAATGAAAAACTGTTTTTT. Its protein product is CAWRRGFNEKLFF.

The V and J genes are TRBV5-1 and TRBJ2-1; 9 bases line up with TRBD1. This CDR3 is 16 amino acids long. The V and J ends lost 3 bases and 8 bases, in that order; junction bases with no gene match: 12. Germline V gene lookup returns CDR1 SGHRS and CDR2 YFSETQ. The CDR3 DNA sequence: TGCGCCAGCAGCTCAACCTACAGGGGGCGCGGGGATGAGCAGTTCTTC. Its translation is CASSSTYRGRGDEQFF.

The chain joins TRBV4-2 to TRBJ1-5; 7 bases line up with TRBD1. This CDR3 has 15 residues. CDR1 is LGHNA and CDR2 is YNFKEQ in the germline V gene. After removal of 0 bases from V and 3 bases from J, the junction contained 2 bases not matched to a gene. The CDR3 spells CASSQEGTANQPQHF. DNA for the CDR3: TGTGCCAGCAGCCAAGAGGGGACAGCCAATCAGCCCCAGCATTTT.

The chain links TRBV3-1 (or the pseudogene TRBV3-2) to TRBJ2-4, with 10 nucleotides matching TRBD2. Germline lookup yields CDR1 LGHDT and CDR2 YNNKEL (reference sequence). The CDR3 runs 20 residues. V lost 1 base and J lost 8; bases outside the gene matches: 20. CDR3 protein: CASSQGWLAGDIYEVDIQYF. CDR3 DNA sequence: TGTGCCAGCAGCCAAGGCTGGCTAGCGGGAGACATCTACGAGGTGGACATTCAGTACTTC.

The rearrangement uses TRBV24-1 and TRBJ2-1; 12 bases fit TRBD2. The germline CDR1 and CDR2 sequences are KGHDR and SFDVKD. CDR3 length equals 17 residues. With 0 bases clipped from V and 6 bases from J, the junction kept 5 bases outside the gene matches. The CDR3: CATSDLPGLAGLNEQFF. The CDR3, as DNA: TGTGCCACCAGTGATTTGCCAGGACTAGCGGGACTCAATGAGCAGTTCTTC.

Written as DNA, the CDR3 is TGCGCCAGCAGTGAGTCCCCCGGGTCCTACGAGCAGTACTTC. This encodes CASSESPGSYEQYF. This chain links TRBV10-1 with TRBJ2-7; unclear D gene. CDR3 length equals 14 residues. Germline CDR1 and CDR2: WNHNN and SYGVQD (reference sequence). The V and J ends lost 0 bases and 1 base respectively, with 7 bases between them.

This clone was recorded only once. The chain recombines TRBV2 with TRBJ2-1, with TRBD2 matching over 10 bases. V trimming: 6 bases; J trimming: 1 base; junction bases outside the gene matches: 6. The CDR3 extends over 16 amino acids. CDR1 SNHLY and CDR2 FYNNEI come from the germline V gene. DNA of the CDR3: TGTGCCAGCAGGGAGAGGACTAGCGGATCCTACAATGAGCAGTTCTTC. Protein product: CASRERTSGSYNEQFF.

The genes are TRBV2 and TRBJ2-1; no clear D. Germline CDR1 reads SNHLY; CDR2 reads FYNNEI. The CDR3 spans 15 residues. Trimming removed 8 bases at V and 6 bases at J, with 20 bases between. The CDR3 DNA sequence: TGTGCCAGCCTTTCCGAGCGCCTAGTCACCAATGAGCAGTTCTTC. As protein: CASLSERLVTNEQFF.

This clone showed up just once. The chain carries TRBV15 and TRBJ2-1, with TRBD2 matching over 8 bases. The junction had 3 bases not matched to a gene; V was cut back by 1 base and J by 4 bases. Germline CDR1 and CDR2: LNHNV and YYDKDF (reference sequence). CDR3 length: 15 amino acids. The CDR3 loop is CATSRGLAGYNEQFF. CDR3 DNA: TGTGCCACCAGCAGAGGTCTAGCGGGTTACAATGAGCAGTTCTTC.

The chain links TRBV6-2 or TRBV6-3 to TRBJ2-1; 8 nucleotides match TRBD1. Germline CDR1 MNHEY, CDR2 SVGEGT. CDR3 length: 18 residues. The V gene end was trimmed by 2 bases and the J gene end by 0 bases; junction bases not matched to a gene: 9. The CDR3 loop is CASSYRDRYVPSYNEQFF. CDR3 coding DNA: TGTGCCAGCAGTTACCGGGACAGGTACGTGCCCTCCTACAATGAGCAGTTCTTC.

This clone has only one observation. The chain's CDR3 is CASRVGLAGGPSYNEQFF. The DNA for the CDR3 is TGTGCCAGCAGGGTGGGACTAGCGGGAGGCCCCTCCTACAATGAGCAGTTCTTC. The chain uses TRBV28 and TRBJ2-1; 15 bases fit TRBD2. The CDR3 loop spans 18 amino acids. V dropped 6 bases and J dropped 0; count of bases not matched to a gene: 6. Germline V lookup: CDR1 MDHEN, CDR2 SYDVKM.

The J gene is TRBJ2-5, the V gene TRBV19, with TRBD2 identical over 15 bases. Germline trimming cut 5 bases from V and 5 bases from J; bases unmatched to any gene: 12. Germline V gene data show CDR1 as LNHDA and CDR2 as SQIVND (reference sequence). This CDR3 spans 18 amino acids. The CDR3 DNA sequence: TGTGCCAGTAGTCAGCCCGGACTAGCGGGAGGGCCCGTTGAGACCCAGTACTTC. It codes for CASSQPGLAGGPVETQYF.

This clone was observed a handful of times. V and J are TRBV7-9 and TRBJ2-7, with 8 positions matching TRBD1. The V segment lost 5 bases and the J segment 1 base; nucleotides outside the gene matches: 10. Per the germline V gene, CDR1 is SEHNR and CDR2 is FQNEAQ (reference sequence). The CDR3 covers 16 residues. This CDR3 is CASSQPKTGASYEQYF. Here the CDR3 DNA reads TGTGCCAGCAGCCAGCCCAAGACAGGGGCGTCCTACGAGCAGTACTTC.

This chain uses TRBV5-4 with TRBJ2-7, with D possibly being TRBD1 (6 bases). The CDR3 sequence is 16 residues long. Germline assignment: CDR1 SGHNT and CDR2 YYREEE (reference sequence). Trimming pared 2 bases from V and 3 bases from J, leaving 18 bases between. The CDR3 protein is CASSLSPRGGDYEQYF. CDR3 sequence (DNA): TGTGCCAGCAGCTTAAGCCCGAGAGGGGGAGACTACGAGCAGTACTTC.

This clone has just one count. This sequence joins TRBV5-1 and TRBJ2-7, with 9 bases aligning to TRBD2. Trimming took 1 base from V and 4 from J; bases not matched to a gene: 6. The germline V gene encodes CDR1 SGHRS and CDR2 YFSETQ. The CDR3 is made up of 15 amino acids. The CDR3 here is CASSLYSGSWYEQYF. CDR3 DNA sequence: TGCGCCAGCAGCTTGTATAGCGGGAGTTGGTACGAGCAGTACTTC.

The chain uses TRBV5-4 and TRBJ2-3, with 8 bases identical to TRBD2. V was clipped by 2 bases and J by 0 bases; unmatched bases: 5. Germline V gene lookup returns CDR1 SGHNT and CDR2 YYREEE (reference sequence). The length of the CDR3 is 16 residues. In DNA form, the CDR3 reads TGTGCCAGCAGCTTACGGGCTAGCGGGAGCACAGATACGCAGTATTTT. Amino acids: CASSLRASGSTDTQYF.

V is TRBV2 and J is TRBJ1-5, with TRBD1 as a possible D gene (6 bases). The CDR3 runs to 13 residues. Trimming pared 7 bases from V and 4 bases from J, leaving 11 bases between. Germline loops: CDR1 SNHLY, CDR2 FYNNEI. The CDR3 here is CASIQGLNQPQHF. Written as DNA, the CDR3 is TGTGCCAGCATACAGGGATTAAATCAGCCCCAGCATTTT. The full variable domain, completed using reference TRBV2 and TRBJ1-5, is EPEVTQTPSHQVTQMGQEVILRCVPISNHLYFYWYRQILGQKVEFLVSFYNNEISEKSEIFDDQFSVERPDGSNFTLKIRSTKLEDSAMYFCASIQGLNQPQHFGDGTRLSIL.

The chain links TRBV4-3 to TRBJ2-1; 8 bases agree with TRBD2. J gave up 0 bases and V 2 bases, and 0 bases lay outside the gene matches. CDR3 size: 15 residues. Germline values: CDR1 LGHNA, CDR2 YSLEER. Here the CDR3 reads CASSQLAGSYNEQFF. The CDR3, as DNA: TGCGCCAGCAGCCAACTAGCGGGCTCCTACAATGAGCAGTTCTTC.

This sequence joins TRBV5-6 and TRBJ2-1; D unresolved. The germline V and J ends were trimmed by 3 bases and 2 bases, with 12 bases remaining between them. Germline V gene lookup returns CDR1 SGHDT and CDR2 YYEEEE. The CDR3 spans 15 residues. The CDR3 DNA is TGTGCCAGCAGCTCCGGACGAACCACCTACAATGAGCAGTTCTTC. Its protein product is CASSSGRTTYNEQFF.